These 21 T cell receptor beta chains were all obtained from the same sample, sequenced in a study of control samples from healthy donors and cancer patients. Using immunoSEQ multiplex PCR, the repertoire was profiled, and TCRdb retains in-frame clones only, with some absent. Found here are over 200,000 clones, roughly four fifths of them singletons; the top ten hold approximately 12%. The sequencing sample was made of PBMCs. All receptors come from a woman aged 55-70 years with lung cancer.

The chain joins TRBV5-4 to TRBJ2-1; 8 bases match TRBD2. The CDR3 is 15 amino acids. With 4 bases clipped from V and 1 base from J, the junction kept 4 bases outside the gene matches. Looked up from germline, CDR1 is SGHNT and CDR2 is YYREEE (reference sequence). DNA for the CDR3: TGTGCCAGCAGCCCGATAGCGGGGTCCTACAATGAGCAGTTCTTC. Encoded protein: CASSPIAGSYNEQFF.

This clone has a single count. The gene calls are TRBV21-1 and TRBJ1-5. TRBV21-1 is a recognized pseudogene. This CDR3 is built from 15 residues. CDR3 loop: CATSKGAQTGGPQHF. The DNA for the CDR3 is TGTGCCACCAGCAAAGGGGCACAAACGGGGGGGCCCCAGCATTTT.

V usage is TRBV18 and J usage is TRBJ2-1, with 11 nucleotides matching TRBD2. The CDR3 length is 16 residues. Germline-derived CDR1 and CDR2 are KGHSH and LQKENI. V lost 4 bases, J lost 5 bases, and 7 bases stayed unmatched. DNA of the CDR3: TGTGCCAGCTCACGTTCAATAGCGGGAGGGGACAATGAGCAGTTCTTC. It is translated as CASSRSIAGGDNEQFF.

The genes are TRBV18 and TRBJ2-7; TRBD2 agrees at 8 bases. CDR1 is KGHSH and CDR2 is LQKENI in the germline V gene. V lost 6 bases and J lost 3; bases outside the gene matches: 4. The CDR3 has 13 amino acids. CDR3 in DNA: TGTGCCAGCTCCCTCGGGGGGGGCTACGAGCAGTACTTC. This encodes CASSLGGGYEQYF.

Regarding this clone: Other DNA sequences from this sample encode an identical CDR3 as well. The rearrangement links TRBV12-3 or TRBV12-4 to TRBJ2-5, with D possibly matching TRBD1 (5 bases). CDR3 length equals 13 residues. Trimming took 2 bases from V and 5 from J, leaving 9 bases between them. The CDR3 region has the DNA TGTGCCAGCAGTTTACAGGGAAGGGAGACCCAGTACTTC. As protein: CASSLQGRETQYF.

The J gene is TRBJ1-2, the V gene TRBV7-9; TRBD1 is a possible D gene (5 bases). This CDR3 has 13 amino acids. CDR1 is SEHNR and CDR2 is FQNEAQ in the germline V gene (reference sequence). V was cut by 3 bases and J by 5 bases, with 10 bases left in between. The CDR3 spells CASSFETDYGYTF. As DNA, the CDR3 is TGTGCCAGCAGCTTCGAGACAGATTATGGCTACACCTTC.

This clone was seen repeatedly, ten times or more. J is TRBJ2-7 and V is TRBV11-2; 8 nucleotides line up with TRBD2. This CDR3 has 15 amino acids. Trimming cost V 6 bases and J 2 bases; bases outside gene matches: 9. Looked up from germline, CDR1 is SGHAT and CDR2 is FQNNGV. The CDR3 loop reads CASSSVRGETYEQYF. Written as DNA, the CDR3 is TGTGCCAGCAGTTCCGTGCGGGGGGAGACCTACGAGCAGTACTTC.

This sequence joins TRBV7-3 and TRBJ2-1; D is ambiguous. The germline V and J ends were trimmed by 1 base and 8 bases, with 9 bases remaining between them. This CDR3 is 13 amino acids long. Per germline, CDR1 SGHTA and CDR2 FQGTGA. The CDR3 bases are TGTGCCAGCAGCTTAAAGGCGACTGATGAGCAGTTCTTC. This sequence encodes CASSLKATDEQFF.

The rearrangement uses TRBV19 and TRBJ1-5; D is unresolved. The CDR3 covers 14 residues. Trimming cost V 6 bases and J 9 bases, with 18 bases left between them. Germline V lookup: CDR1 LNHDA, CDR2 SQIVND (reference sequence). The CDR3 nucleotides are TGTGCCAGTAGGGCAGTAGGCTTAGAAGGGCCCCAGCATTTT. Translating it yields CASRAVGLEGPQHF.

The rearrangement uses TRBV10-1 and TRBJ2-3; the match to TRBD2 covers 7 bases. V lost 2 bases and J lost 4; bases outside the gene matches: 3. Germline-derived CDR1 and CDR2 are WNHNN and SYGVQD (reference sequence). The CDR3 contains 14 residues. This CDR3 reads CASSERLAADTQYF. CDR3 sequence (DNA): TGCGCCAGCAGTGAGCGACTAGCCGCAGATACGCAGTATTTT.

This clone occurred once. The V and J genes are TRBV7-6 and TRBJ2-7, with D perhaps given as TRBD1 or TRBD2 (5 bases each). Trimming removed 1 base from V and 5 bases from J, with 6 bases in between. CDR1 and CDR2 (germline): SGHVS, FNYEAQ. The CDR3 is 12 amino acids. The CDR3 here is CASSLGDDEQYF. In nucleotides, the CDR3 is TGTGCCAGCAGCTTAGGGGACGACGAGCAGTACTTC.

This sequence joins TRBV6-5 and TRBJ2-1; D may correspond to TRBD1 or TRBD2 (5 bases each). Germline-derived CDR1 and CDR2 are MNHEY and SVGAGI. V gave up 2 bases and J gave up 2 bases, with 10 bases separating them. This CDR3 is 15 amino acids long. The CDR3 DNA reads TGTGCCAGCAGTTACCGGGACCTCACCTACAATGAGCAGTTCTTC. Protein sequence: CASSYRDLTYNEQFF.

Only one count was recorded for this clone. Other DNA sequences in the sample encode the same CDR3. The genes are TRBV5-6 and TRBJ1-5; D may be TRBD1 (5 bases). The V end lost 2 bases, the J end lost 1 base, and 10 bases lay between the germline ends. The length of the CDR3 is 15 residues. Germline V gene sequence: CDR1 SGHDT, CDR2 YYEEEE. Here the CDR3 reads CASSLLGVSNQPQHF. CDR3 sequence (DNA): TGTGCCAGCAGCTTATTGGGGGTAAGCAATCAGCCCCAGCATTTT. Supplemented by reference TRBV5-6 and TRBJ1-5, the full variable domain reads DAGVTQSPTHLIKTRGQQVTLRCSPKSGHDTVSWYQQALGQGPQFIFQYYEEEERQRGNFPDRFSGHQFPNYSSELNVNALLLGDSALYLCASSLLGVSNQPQHFGDGTRLSIL.

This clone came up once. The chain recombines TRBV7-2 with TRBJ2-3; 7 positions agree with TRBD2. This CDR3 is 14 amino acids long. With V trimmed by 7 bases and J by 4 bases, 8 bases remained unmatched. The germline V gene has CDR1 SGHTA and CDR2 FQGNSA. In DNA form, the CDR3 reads TGTGCCAGCACCCTGGGGGGAGGGCCAGATACGCAGTATTTT. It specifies CASTLGGGPDTQYF.

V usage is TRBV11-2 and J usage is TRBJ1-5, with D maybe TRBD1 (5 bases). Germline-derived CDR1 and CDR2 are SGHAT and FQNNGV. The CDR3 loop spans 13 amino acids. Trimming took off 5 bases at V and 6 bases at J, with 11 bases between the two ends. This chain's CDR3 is CASSGPGGQPQHF. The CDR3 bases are TGTGCCAGCAGCGGCCCCGGGGGTCAGCCCCAGCATTTT.

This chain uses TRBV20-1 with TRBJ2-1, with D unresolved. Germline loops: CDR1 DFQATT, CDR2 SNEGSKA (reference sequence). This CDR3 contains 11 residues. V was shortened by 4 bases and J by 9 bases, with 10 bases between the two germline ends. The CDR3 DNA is TGCAGTGCTAAGGTGCGTTTTGAGCAGTTCTTC. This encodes CSAKVRFEQFF.

The chain's CDR3 is CATSRDKGRGAEAFF. The CDR3 region has the DNA TGTGCCACCAGCAGAGACAAGGGGAGAGGCGCTGAAGCTTTCTTT. The J gene is TRBJ1-1, the V gene TRBV15; D possibly corresponds to TRBD1 (5 bases). CDR1 and CDR2 (germline): LNHNV, YYDKDF (reference sequence). V was pared by 0 bases and J by 6 bases, with 14 bases between. The CDR3 has 15 amino acids. The full variable domain, completed using reference TRBV15 and TRBJ1-1, is DAMVIQNPRYQVTQFGKPVTLSCSQTLNHNVMYWYQQKSSQAPKLLFHYYDKDFNNEADTPDNFQSRRPNTSFCFLDIRSPGLGDTAMYLCATSRDKGRGAEAFFGQGTRLTVV.

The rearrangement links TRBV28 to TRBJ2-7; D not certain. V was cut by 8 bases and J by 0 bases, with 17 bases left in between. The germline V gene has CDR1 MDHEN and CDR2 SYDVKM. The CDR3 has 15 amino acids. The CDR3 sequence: CASRSPRKSSYEQYF. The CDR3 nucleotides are TGTGCCAGCCGCAGCCCCAGAAAGAGCTCCTACGAGCAGTACTTC.

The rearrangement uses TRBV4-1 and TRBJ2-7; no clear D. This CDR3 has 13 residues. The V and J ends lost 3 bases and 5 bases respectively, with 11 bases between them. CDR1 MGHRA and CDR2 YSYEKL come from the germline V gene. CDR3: CASSQELFHEQYF. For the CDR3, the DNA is TGCGCCAGCAGCCAGGAACTTTTCCACGAGCAGTACTTC.

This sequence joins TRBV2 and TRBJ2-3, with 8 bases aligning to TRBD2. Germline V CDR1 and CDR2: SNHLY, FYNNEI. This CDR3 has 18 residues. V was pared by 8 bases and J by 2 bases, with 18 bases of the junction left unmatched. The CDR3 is CASRTARTGGAYTDTQYF. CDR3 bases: TGTGCCAGCCGAACCGCCCGGACCGGGGGGGCCTACACAGATACGCAGTATTTT.

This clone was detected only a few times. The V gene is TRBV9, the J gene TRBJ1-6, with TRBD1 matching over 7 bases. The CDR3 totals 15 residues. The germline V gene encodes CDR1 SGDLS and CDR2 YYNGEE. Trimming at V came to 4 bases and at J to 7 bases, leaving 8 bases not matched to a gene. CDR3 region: CASSTTGTENSPLHF. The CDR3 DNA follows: TGTGCCAGCAGCACGACAGGGACCGAGAATTCACCCCTCCACTTT.